This TCR beta chain was retrieved from a study of response to subunit inactivated influenza vaccine. General study results and limits: There was a suggestion from the authors that each seasonal influenza vaccination recruits few new T cells.

In germline, CDR1 is MDHEN, CDR2 SYDVKM. The CDR3 runs 17 residues. Trimming cost V 6 bases and J 1 base, with 19 bases left between them. Comments on this clonotype: As yet, its antigen is unknown.

Each CDR3 protein gets one entry after TCRdb re-called the RT-PCR reads with MiXCR. The table shows hundreds of thousands of distinct CDR3 sequences, with about 7.6% occurring only once. The starting material was PBMCs from blood, obtained around 25 months after vaccination. The source is a man between 50 and 70 years old who received an inactivated influenza vaccine. The chain carries TRBV28 and TRBJ1-5, with a possible D match to TRBD1 (6 bases). The CDR3 loop reads CASRSVQGLASNQPQHF. CDR3 nucleotide sequence: TGTGCCAGCAGATCAGTACAGGGTCTTGCGAGCAATCAGCCCCAGCATTTT.